The clone carrying this T cell receptor beta chain has more than one count but fewer than ten. Produced via immunoSEQ multiplex PCR; TCRdb's table is partial and in-frame only. The profile shows about 170,000 clones, around 89% of them singletons. The data derive from a study of blood T cell repertoires in COVID-19. Germline CDR1 and CDR2: MNHEY and SVGEGT. V was clipped by 4 bases and J by 7 bases; unmatched bases: 1. This CDR3 spans 13 amino acids. This clonotype originated in a man aged 45-65 years who had recovered from COVID-19. Sequencing was done on a sample of peripheral blood. This chain links TRBV6-2 or TRBV6-3 with TRBJ2-1; 10 bases align to TRBD1. CDR3 residues: CASSSGQGNEQFF. CDR3 in DNA: TGTGCCAGCAGTTCGGGACAGGGGAATGAGCAGTTCTTC.